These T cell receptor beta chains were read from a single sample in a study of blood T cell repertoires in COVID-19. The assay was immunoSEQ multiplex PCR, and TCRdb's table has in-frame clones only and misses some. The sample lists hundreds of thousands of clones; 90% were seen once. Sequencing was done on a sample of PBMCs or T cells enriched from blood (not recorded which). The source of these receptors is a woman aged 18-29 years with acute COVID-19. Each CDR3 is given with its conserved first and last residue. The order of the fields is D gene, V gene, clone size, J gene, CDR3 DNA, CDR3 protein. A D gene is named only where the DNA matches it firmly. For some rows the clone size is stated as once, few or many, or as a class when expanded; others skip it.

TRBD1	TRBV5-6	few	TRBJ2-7	TGTGCCAGCAGCTTGGCCGGGACAGGGGGCTACGAGCAGTACTTC	CASSLAGTGGYEQYF
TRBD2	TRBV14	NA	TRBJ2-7	TGTGCCAGCAGCCGGACTAGCGGGAGGTCGGTCGAGCAGTACTTC	CASSRTSGRSVEQYF
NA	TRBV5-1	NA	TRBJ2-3	TGCGCCAGCAGCCACCGAGACAGATACACAGATACGCAGTATTTT	CASSHRDRYTDTQYF
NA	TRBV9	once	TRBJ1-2	TGTGCCAGCAGCGTAGATACAGGCCTTTATGGCTACACCTTC	CASSVDTGLYGYTF
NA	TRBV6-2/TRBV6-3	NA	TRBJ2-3	TGTGCCAGCAGTTACTCACGATTCGACAGCAGCAACACAGATACGCAGTATTTT	CASSYSRFDSSNTDTQYF
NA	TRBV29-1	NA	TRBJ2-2	TGCAGCGTTGCATGGGGTTTGGGGGAGGCGAACACCGGGGAGCTGTTTTTT	CSVAWGLGEANTGELFF
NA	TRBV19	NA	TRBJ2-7	TGTGCCAGTAGTATAGGAAGGGGCGCCTACGAGCAGTACTTC	CASSIGRGAYEQYF
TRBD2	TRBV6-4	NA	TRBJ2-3	TGTGCCAGCAGTGACTTTGCGGGAGCAGATACGCAGTATTTT	CASSDFAGADTQYF
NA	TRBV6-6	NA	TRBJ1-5	TGTGCCAGCAGTTACGGGGGAGGCCAGCCCCAGCATTTT	CASSYGGGQPQHF
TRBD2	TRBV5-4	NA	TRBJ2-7	TGTGCCAGCAGCTTGTCCCCTAGCGGGGGCATACGCGGGCAGTACTTC	CASSLSPSGGIRGQYF
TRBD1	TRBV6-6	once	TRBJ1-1	TGTGCCAGCAGCCGGAGGGACAGTGGGGCTGAAGCTTTCTTT	CASSRRDSGAEAFF
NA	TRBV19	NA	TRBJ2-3	TGTGCCAGTGCTTCCTCTAGGGGTACGCAGTATTTT	CASASSRGTQYF
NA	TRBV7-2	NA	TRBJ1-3	TGTGCCAGCAGCCCCTACAGTGGGTCTGGAAACACCATATATTTT	CASSPYSGSGNTIYF
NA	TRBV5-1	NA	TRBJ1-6	TGCGCCAGCAGGGTGGGCTCGGATAATTCACCCCTCCACTTT	CASRVGSDNSPLHF
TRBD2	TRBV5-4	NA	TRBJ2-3	TGTGCCAGCAGCTTGGGACTAGCGGCCAGCACAGATACGCAGTATTTT	CASSLGLAASTDTQYF
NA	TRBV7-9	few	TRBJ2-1	TGTGCCAGCAGCTTAGCGTCCCTCAATGAGCAGTTCTTC	CASSLASLNEQFF
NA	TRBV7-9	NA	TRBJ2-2	TGTGCCAGCAGCTTTGAAGGCGGGGCGAACACCGGGGAGCTGTTTTTT	CASSFEGGANTGELFF
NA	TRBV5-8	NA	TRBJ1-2	TGTGCCAGCAGCTTGAGCGGGCGCAGCTATGGCTACACCTTC	CASSLSGRSYGYTF
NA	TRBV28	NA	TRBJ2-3	TGTGCCAGCGGAATTAGTAGCGGCAATACGCAGTATTTT	CASGISSGNTQYF
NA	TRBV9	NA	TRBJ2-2	TGTGCCAGCAGCGTAGTTGGAGGGTGGGACACCGGGGAGCTGTTTTTT	CASSVVGGWDTGELFF
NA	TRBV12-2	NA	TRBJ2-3	TGTGCAAGTCGCTCAGCGGGAGAGAGCACAGATACGCAGTATTTT	CASRSAGESTDTQYF
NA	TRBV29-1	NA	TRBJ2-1	TGCAGCGTTGCCAAACAAGGACAGCGATTTGAGCAGTTCTTC	CSVAKQGQRFEQFF
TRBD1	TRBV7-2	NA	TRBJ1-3	TGTGCCAGCAGCTCAACAGGGGGGGCTGGAAACACCATATATTTT	CASSSTGGAGNTIYF
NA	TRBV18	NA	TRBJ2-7	TGTGCCAGCTCACGCGACAGTTCCTACGAGCAGTACTTC	CASSRDSSYEQYF